Listed below are T cell receptor beta chains from one sample, sequenced in a study of T cell changes during pregnancy in multiple sclerosis. Clones were sequenced by immunoSEQ multiplex PCR, and TCRdb holds only the in-frame ones, with some missing. The data show fewer than 100,000 clones, 90% to 95% seen once. Sample: peripheral blood, taken after pregnancy. These receptors came from a female donor in good health, enrolled as a control in a pregnancy study. CDR3s include the opening cysteine and the closing phenylalanine or tryptophan. Each record gives: V gene, J gene, D gene, CDR3 length, clone size, CDR3 protein, CDR3 DNA. D genes are given only for firm matches. Size is omitted from some rows. Given values are once, few, many or a class for expanded clones.

>TRBV6-6|TRBJ1-1|NA|12|few
CASTRDSTEAFF
TGTGCCAGCACCCGCGATTCCACTGAAGCTTTCTTT
>TRBV9|TRBJ2-3|TRBD2|18|once
CASSVAARSGRTSDTQYF
TGTGCCAGCAGCGTAGCGGCCCGTAGCGGGAGAACGTCAGATACGCAGTATTTT
>TRBV5-1|TRBJ1-2|TRBD1|14|NA
CASSLRQGGYGYTF
TGCGCCAGCAGCCTTCGACAGGGCGGCTATGGCTACACCTTC
>TRBV4-1|TRBJ2-3|TRBD2|17|NA
CASSQRTTSGGTDTQYF
TGCGCCAGCAGCCAAAGAACGACTAGCGGGGGCACAGATACGCAGTATTTT
>TRBV4-2|TRBJ1-1|NA|15|NA
CASSQDDGAVTEAFF
TGTGCCAGCAGCCAAGATGACGGAGCTGTAACTGAAGCTTTCTTT
>TRBV7-3|TRBJ2-1|TRBD1|14|NA
CASSPTTGSIEQFF
TGTGCCAGCAGCCCGACGACAGGGTCGATTGAGCAGTTCTTC
>TRBV19|TRBJ1-4|NA|15|NA
CASSPRTATNEKLFF
TGTGCCAGTAGCCCTCGCACTGCAACTAATGAAAAACTGTTTTTT
>TRBV2|TRBJ1-1|NA|13|NA
CASSVGVNTEAFF
TGTGCCAGCAGTGTCGGTGTGAACACTGAAGCTTTCTTT
>TRBV27|TRBJ1-5|NA|15|NA
CASSHWGGGNQPQHF
TGTGCCAGCAGTCACTGGGGGGGCGGCAATCAGCCCCAGCATTTT
>TRBV7-2|TRBJ2-2|NA|15|NA
CASSPRWAPTGELFF
TGTGCCAGCAGCCCTCGTTGGGCCCCGACCGGGGAGCTGTTTTTT
>TRBV7-9|TRBJ1-4|NA|15|NA
CASSLAGRGNEKLFF
TGTGCCAGCAGCTTAGCAGGCCGGGGTAATGAAAAACTGTTTTTT
>TRBV2|TRBJ2-5|TRBD2|13|NA
CASGMSGEETQYF
TGTGCCAGCGGGATGAGCGGGGAAGAGACCCAGTACTTC
>TRBV30|TRBJ2-3|TRBD2|11|NA
CAWAGGDTQYF
TGTGCCTGGGCGGGGGGAGATACGCAGTATTTT
>TRBV14|TRBJ2-7|TRBD1|15|NA
CASSRETGVSYEQYF
TGTGCCAGCAGCCGAGAGACAGGGGTATCCTACGAGCAGTACTTC
>TRBV7-3|TRBJ1-2|TRBD1|13|NA
CASSLPGGEGYTF
TGTGCCAGCAGCTTACCAGGGGGCGAGGGCTACACCTTC
>TRBV6-4|TRBJ2-3|TRBD2|15|NA
CASSDTSGGADTQYF
TGTGCCAGCAGTGACACTAGCGGGGGGGCCGATACGCAGTATTTT
>TRBV6-5|TRBJ1-1|TRBD1|15|NA
CASRQNLRGDTEAFF
TGTGCCAGCAGGCAGAATCTCAGGGGGGACACTGAAGCTTTCTTT
>TRBV10-2|TRBJ2-7|TRBD2|12|few
CASRLAGALEYF
TGCGCCAGCAGGTTAGCGGGGGCCTTGGAGTACTTC
>TRBV6-5|TRBJ2-3|NA|15|NA
CASSYSDGGRDTQYF
TGTGCCAGCAGTTACTCTGACGGAGGCAGGGATACGCAGTATTTT
>TRBV2|TRBJ1-2|NA|13|NA
CASNRDGGLGYTF
TGTGCCAGCAACAGGGACGGAGGCCTTGGCTACACCTTC
>TRBV6-6|TRBJ1-1|NA|13|NA
CASRFGGNTEAFF
TGTGCCAGCAGATTCGGGGGAAACACTGAAGCTTTCTTT
>TRBV28|TRBJ2-7|TRBD2|14|NA
CASKHGGVQSEQYF
TGTGCCAGCAAACATGGGGGGGTGCAAAGCGAGCAGTACTTC
>TRBV7-9|TRBJ2-5|TRBD2|19|NA
CASSPPGLAGGEWGETQYF
TGTGCCAGCAGCCCACCGGGACTAGCGGGGGGCGAGTGGGGAGAGACCCAGTACTTC
>TRBV11-1|TRBJ2-7|NA|15|NA
CASSLGWRDSYEQYF
TGTGCCAGCAGCTTAGGTTGGCGGGACTCCTACGAGCAGTACTTC
>TRBV5-1|TRBJ1-1|NA|14|NA
CASSLLQGNTEAFF
TGCGCCAGCAGCTTGTTACAGGGGAACACTGAAGCTTTCTTT
>TRBV10-3|TRBJ2-2|TRBD1|16|once
CATYPRTGGNTGELFF
TGTGCCACCTACCCACGGACAGGAGGAAACACCGGGGAGCTGTTTTTT
>TRBV5-4|TRBJ2-6|NA|16|NA
CASSSPWSSGANVLTF
TGTGCCAGCAGCTCCCCGTGGAGCTCTGGGGCCAACGTCCTGACTTTC
>TRBV5-6|TRBJ1-1|NA|13|NA
CASRPDRNTEAFF
TGTGCCAGCAGGCCGGACAGGAACACTGAAGCTTTCTTT
>TRBV7-8|TRBJ2-7|NA|15|NA
CASSLEGQRFREQYF
TGTGCCAGCAGCTTAGAGGGACAAAGATTTCGGGAGCAGTACTTC
>TRBV2|TRBJ2-2|TRBD2|16|NA
CASSDLGTSATGELFF
TGTGCCAGCAGTGATTTAGGGACTAGTGCCACCGGGGAGCTGTTTTTT
>TRBV18|TRBJ1-4|NA|15|NA
CASSLLTGRNEKLFF
TGTGCCAGCTCACTCCTAACAGGGCGTAATGAAAAACTGTTTTTT
>TRBV30|TRBJ1-2|TRBD1|13|NA
CAWSKTGGGGYTF
TGTGCCTGGAGTAAGACAGGGGGAGGAGGCTACACCTTC
>TRBV5-1|TRBJ1-1|NA|14|once
CASSFSVPNTEAFF
TGCGCCAGCAGCTTTTCAGTCCCGAACACTGAAGCTTTCTTT
>TRBV6-5|TRBJ2-4|TRBD1|11|NA
CASRRGTGEYF
TGTGCCAGCAGGAGAGGGACAGGGGAGTACTTC
>TRBV28|TRBJ2-3|TRBD2|14|NA
CAAAGLAITDTQYF
TGTGCCGCAGCGGGACTAGCGATTACAGATACGCAGTATTTT
>TRBV6-1|TRBJ2-3|NA|12|NA
CASSISTDTQYF
TGTGCCAGCAGTATAAGCACAGATACGCAGTATTTT
>TRBV7-2|TRBJ2-7|TRBD2|16|NA
CASSSGLAGGVGEQYF
TGTGCCAGCAGCTCCGGACTAGCGGGGGGAGTGGGCGAGCAGTACTTC
>TRBV28|TRBJ1-2|NA|15|once
CASSSPGHGEYGYTF
TGTGCCAGCAGTTCTCCGGGACACGGAGAGTATGGCTACACCTTC
>TRBV6-5|TRBJ1-6|NA|15|once
CASSYSLRRNSPLHF
TGTGCCAGCAGTTACTCGCTCAGGCGTAATTCACCCCTCCACTTT